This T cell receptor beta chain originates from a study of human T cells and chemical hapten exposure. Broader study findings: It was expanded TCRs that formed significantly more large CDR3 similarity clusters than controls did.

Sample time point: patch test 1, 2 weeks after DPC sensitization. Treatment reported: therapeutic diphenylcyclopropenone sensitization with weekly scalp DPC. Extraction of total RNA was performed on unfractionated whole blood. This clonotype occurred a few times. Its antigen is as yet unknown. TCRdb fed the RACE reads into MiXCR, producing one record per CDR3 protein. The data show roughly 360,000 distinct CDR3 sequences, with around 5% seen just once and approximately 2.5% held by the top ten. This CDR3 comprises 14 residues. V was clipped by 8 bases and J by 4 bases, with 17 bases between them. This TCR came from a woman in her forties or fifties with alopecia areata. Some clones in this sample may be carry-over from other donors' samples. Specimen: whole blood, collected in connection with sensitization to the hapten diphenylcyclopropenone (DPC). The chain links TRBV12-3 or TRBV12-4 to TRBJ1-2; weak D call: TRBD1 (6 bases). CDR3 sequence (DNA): TGTGCCAGCTCTAGGGGGGAAGGTAGCTATGGCTACACCTTC. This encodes CASSRGEGSYGYTF.